This T cell receptor (beta chain) was sequenced during a study of OX40 agonist ivuxolimab in advanced cancers. Turning to the study itself: At 0.01 to 10 mg/kg, ivuxolimab was administered intravenously to patients every 2 weeks. General study results and limits: By week 6 at 0.1 to 3.0 mg/kg, blood CD4+ and CD8+ T cells had expanded clonally.

This CDR3 contains 14 residues. Germline V lookup: CDR1 KGHSH, CDR2 LQKENI. Baseline, cycle 4 day 1, and cycle 7 day 1 were the blood sampling points. Clones were sequenced by immunoSEQ multiplex PCR, and TCRdb holds only the in-frame ones, with some missing. The table shows about 80,000 clones, with roughly 87% occurring only once. Points on this clone: Its specificity is not known. The germline gene is not matched at one end of the junction; a read error may be the cause.

The rearrangement links TRBV18 to TRBJ2-7, with 7 nucleotides matching TRBD2. This material consisted of CD4+ or CD8+ T cells sorted from blood, taken in a trial of the OX40 agonist ivuxolimab. The origin of this receptor is an adult with an advanced solid tumor such as melanoma, head and neck, liver or kidney cancer. The CDR3 region has the DNA TGTGCCAGCTCACCATATTCGGGGGGAAGGTGGCAGCACTTC. It encodes CASSPYSGGRWQHF. The full variable domain, with the rest looked up from reference TRBV18 and TRBJ2-7, is NAGVMQNPRHLVRRRGQEARLRCSPMKGHSHVYWYRQLPEEGLKFMVYLQKENIIDESGMPKERFSAEFPKEGPSILRIQQVVRGDSAAYFCASSPYSGGRWQHFGPGTRLTVT.